One sample yielded the 14 T cell receptor beta chains listed below, sequenced in a study of blood T cell repertoires in COVID-19 (dated by TCRdb to about 2020). Library preparation used the immunoSEQ multiplex PCR assay. Held by TCRdb, this immuneACCESS table contains in-frame sequences only and omits some clones. Under half of the omission traces to an unresolved V gene where checked; the cause of the rest is unknown. This sample holds 650,000 to 800,000 clones; about 90% were observed only once. The ten largest clones represent around 0.3% of the sample. Sequenced input: peripheral blood. These receptors were taken from a woman between 18 and 30 years old with acute or convalescent COVID-19.

The rearrangement links TRBV5-6 to TRBJ1-3; the D is unclear. In germline, CDR1 is SGHDT, CDR2 YYEEEE. V was trimmed by 0 bases and J by 0 bases, leaving 10 bases between them. This CDR3 has 16 amino acids. CDR3 coding DNA: TGTGCCAGCAGCTTGGCAGGCCATACCTCTGGAAACACCATATATTTT. Translating gives CASSLAGHTSGNTIYF.

In this sample, this clone turned up once. The chain has TRBV5-6 and TRBJ1-2; 12 bases line up with TRBD1. CDR1 and CDR2 (germline): SGHDT, YYEEEE. V lost 3 bases, J lost 7 bases, and 10 bases stayed unmatched. The CDR3 contains 16 residues. CDR3 sequence: CASSSNPGQGAGGYTF. Written as DNA, the CDR3 is TGTGCCAGCAGCTCCAACCCGGGACAGGGGGCTGGTGGCTACACCTTC.

This clone showed up just once. The chain is built from TRBV3-1 (or the pseudogene TRBV3-2) and TRBJ2-7; 13 nucleotides agree with TRBD2. With V trimmed by 4 bases and J by 2 bases, 2 bases remained unmatched. This CDR3 spans 15 amino acids. From germline, CDR1 is LGHDT and CDR2 YNNKEL (reference sequence). CDR3 nucleotide sequence: TGTGCCAGCAGCCGGACTAGCGGGGGAACCTACGAGCAGTACTTC. The encoded protein is CASSRTSGGTYEQYF.

The chain joins TRBV4-2 to TRBJ2-3, with TRBD2 matching over 7 bases. Germline V gives CDR1 LGHNA, CDR2 YNFKEQ. The CDR3 sequence is 16 residues long. V lost 1 base to trimming and J lost 2 bases; unmatched junction nucleotides: 6. CDR3 loop: CASSQASGLNTDTQYF. The CDR3, as DNA: TGTGCCAGCAGCCAAGCTTCGGGACTAAACACAGATACGCAGTATTTT.

V is TRBV19 and J is TRBJ1-2; D perhaps matches TRBD1 (5 bases). The CDR3 has 17 residues. Germline assignment: CDR1 LNHDA and CDR2 SQIVND (reference sequence). Deletions cut 7 bases from V and 0 bases from J, with 21 bases between. CDR3 loop: CASTLSVQGRANYGYTF. The CDR3, as DNA: TGTGCCAGTACCCTAAGTGTCCAGGGAAGGGCTAACTATGGCTACACCTTC.

The V call is TRBV19, the J call TRBJ2-3, with TRBD1 identical over 10 bases. The trim removed 5 bases at V and 6 bases at J, leaving 8 bases unmatched. Germline V lookup: CDR1 LNHDA, CDR2 SQIVND (reference sequence). The CDR3 covers 15 residues. CDR3: CASSHPGQGVDTQYF. CDR3 DNA sequence: TGTGCCAGTAGTCACCCTGGACAGGGGGTGGATACGCAGTATTTT. Based on the CDR3 plus reference TRBV19 and TRBJ2-3, the full variable domain is DGGITQSPKYLFRKEGQNVTLSCEQNLNHDAMYWYRQDPGQGLRLIYYSQIVNDFQKGDIAEGYSVSREKKESFPLTVTSAQKNPTAFYLCASSHPGQGVDTQYFGPGTRLTVL.

A remark on this clone: Distinct nucleotide sequences in the sample also encode this CDR3. The rearrangement joins TRBV5-1 to TRBJ1-2, with a tentative D call TRBD1 (6 bases). The V and J ends lost 4 bases and 4 bases respectively, with 11 bases between them. The germline gives CDR1 SGHRS, CDR2 YFSETQ. CDR3 size: 13 residues. Written as DNA, the CDR3 is TGCGCCAGCAGCCCTGACAGGAGCTATGGCTACACCTTC. This gives the protein CASSPDRSYGYTF.

The chain carries TRBV9 and TRBJ2-5; D remains ambiguous. V lost 1 base and J lost 3, with 13 bases in between. This CDR3 spans 15 amino acids. Germline V gives CDR1 SGDLS, CDR2 YYNGEE. The CDR3 sequence: CASSVNPGREETQYF. The CDR3, as DNA: TGTGCCAGCAGCGTAAACCCAGGTAGAGAAGAGACCCAGTACTTC.

A single count supports this clone. The rearrangement joins TRBV4-1 to TRBJ1-5; D is uncertain. The CDR3 loop spans 16 amino acids. CDR1 is MGHRA and CDR2 is YSYEKL in the germline V gene. V lost 0 bases to trimming and J lost 4 bases, with 13 bases between them. The CDR3: CASSQDRGGSNQPQHF. DNA for the CDR3: TGCGCCAGCAGCCAAGATCGGGGAGGGTCTAATCAGCCCCAGCATTTT.

This clone has more than one count but fewer than ten. V is TRBV6-5 and J is TRBJ1-4, with D unresolved. Germline V gene sequence: CDR1 MNHEY, CDR2 SVGAGI. V lost 8 bases to trimming and J lost 12 bases, with 19 bases between them. The CDR3 covers 13 residues. The CDR3 DNA sequence: TGTGCCAGCCAGGACCGGGATGCAGCGGAACTGTTTTTT. It is translated as CASQDRDAAELFF.

As regards this clone: The DNA is left out, because the CDR3 cannot be placed on it with certainty; the CDR3 is given as TCRdb lists it. The chain has TRBV12-2 and TRBJ1-2. TRBV12-2 is an annotated pseudogene. From its first to its last residue, the CDR3 has 19 amino acids. CDR3 sequence reads: CASRLGEDWGAGTNYGYTF.

The chain combines TRBV10-2 with TRBJ1-1, with D perhaps TRBD1 (6 bases). Between the trimmed V and J ends, which lost 7 bases and 1 base, there was a span of 10 bases. The CDR3 has 13 amino acids. Germline V lookup: CDR1 WSHSY, CDR2 SAAADI. The CDR3 sequence: CASILTGNTEAFF. CDR3 in DNA: TGCGCCAGCATTTTGACAGGGAACACTGAAGCTTTCTTT.

This rearrangement joins TRBV4-1 to TRBJ1-4; 11 positions agree with TRBD1. CDR3 length: 18 residues. V dropped 3 bases and J dropped 7; count of bases not matched to a gene: 13. Germline V gene data show CDR1 as MGHRA and CDR2 as YSYEKL. The DNA of the CDR3 is TGCGCCAGCAGCCAGGCCTATCTCGCCGGGACAGGGGGTGAAAAACTGTTTTTT. This sequence encodes CASSQAYLAGTGGEKLFF.

The chain recombines TRBV24-1 with TRBJ1-5; 8 nucleotides align to TRBD1. The CDR3 has 15 residues. Germline V CDR1 and CDR2: KGHDR, SFDVKD. Trimming took 7 bases from V and 3 from J; bases not matched to a gene: 7. The CDR3: CATSLGQGYNQPQHF. CDR3 in DNA: TGTGCCACCAGCCTAGGACAGGGATACAATCAGCCCCAGCATTTT.